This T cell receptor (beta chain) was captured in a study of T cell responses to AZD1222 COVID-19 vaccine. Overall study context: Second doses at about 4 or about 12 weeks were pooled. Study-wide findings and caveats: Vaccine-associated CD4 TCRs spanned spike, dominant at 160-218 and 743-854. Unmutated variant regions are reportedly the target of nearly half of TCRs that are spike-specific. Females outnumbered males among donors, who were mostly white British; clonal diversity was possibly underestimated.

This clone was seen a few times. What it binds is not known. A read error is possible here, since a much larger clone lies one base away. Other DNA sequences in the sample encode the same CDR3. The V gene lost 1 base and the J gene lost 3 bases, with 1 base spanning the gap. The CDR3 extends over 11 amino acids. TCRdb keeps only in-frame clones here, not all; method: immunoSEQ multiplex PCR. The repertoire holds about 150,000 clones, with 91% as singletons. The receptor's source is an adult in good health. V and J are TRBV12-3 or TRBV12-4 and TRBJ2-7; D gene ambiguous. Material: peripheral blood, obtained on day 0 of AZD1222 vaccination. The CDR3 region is CASSLGYEQYF. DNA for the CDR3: TGTGCCAGCAGTTTAGGCTACGAGCAGTACTTC.